The source of this T cell receptor (beta chain) is a study of identical twins. Regarding the study as a whole: Possibly, invariant MAIT and iNKT cells partly confounded zero-insertion analyses.

Germline lookup yields CDR1 LGHNA and CDR2 YSLEER. The CDR3 is made up of 13 amino acids. V was shortened by 3 bases and J by 8 bases, with 11 bases between the two germline ends. TCRdb fed the 5' RACE reads into MiXCR, producing one record per CDR3 protein. The data hold roughly 710,000 distinct CDR3 sequences, with approximately 6% observed a single time. About this clonotype: Antigen unknown.

The sample taken for sequencing was naive T cells sorted from blood. This rearrangement joins TRBV4-3 to TRBJ2-1, with no clear D. This clonotype originated in a man between 18 and 35 years old in good health. For the CDR3, the DNA is TGCGCCAGCAGCCAGGGATCACGCGATGAGCAGTTCTTC. As protein: CASSQGSRDEQFF.